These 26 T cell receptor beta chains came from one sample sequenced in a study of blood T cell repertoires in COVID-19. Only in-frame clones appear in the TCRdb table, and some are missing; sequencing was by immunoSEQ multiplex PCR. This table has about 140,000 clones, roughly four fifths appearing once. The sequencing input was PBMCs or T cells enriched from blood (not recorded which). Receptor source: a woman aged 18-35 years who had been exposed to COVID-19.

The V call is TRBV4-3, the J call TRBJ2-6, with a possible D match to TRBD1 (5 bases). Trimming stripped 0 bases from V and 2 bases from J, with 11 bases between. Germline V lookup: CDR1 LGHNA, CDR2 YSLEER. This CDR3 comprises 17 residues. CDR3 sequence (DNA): TGCGCCAGCAGCCAAGATCTCGGCAGGGCTGGGGCCAACGTCCTGACTTTC. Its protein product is CASSQDLGRAGANVLTF.

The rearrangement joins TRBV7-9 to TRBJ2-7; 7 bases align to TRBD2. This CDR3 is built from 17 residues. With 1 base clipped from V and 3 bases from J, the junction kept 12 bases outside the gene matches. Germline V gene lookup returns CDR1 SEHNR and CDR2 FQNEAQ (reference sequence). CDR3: CASSLVPAGETLYEQYF. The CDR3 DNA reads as TGTGCCAGCAGCTTAGTTCCTGCGGGGGAAACCCTCTACGAGCAGTACTTC.

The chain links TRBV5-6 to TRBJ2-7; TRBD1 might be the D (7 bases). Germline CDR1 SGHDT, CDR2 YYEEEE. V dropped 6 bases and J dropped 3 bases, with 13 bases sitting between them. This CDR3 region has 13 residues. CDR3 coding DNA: TGTGCCAGCATGGGGCAGGGGGGCTACGAGCAGTACTTC. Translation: CASMGQGGYEQYF.

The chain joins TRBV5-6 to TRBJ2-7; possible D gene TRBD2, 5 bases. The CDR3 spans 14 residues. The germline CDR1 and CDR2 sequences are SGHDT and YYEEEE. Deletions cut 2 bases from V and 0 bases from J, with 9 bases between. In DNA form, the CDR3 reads TGTGCCAGCAGCTTTGACGGAGGCTCCTACGAGCAGTACTTC. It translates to CASSFDGGSYEQYF.

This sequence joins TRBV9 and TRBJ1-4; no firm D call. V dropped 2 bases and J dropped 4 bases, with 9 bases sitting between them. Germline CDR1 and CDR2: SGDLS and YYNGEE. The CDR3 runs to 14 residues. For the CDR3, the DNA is TGTGCCAGCAGCGTTTCCCAGTATAATGAAAAACTGTTTTTT. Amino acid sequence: CASSVSQYNEKLFF.

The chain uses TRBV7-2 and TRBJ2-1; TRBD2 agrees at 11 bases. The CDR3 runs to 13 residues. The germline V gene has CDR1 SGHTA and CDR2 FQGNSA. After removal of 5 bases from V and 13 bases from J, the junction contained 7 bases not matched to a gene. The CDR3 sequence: CASSAVSGRGQFF. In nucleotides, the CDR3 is TGTGCCAGCAGCGCCGTTAGCGGGAGGGGTCAGTTCTTC.

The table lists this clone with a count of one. The CDR3 reads CASSRGQGSLPFF. As DNA, the CDR3 is TGCGCCAGCAGCCGGGGACAGGGTAGTTTGCCTTTCTTT. The chain uses TRBV4-3 and TRBJ1-1; TRBD1 matches 9 bases. Per germline, CDR1 LGHNA and CDR2 YSLEER. There are 13 residues in the CDR3. V was pared by 4 bases and J by 12 bases, with 9 bases of the junction left unmatched.

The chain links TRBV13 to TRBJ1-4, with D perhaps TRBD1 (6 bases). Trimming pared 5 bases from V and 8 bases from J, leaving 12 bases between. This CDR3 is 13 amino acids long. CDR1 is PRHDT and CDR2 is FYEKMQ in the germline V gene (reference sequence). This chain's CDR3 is CASSPQGLEKLFF. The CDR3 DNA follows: TGTGCCAGCAGCCCACAGGGATTAGAAAAACTGTTTTTT.

The CDR3 coding sequence is TGTGCCAGCAGACCGACTAGCGGGAGGGGTAGGGATGAGCAGTTCTTC. Amino acids: CASRPTSGRGRDEQFF. This chain uses TRBV11-2 with TRBJ2-1; 14 positions agree with TRBD2. V lost 6 bases to trimming and J lost 8 bases; unmatched junction nucleotides: 9. This CDR3 region has 16 residues. Germline CDR1 reads SGHAT; CDR2 reads FQNNGV.

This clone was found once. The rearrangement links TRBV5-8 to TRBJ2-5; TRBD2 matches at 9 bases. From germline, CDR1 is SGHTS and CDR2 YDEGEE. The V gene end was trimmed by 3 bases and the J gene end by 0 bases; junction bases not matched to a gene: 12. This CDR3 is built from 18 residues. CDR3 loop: CASSSKSGLARYQETQYF. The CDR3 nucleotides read TGTGCCAGCAGCTCCAAATCGGGACTAGCAAGGTACCAAGAGACCCAGTACTTC.

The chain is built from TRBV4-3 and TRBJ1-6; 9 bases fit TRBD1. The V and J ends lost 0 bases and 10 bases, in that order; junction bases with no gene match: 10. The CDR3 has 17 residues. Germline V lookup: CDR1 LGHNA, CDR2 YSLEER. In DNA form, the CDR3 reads TGCGCCAGCAGCCAAGATTCCACAGGGGGCAAAGGATCACCCCTCCACTTT. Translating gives CASSQDSTGGKGSPLHF.

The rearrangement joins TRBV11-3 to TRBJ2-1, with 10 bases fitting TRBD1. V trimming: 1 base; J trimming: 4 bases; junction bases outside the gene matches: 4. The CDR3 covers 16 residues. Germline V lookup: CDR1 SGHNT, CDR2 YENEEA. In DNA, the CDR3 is TGTGCCAGCAGCTTAGCCGGGACAGGGGCATACAATGAGCAGTTCTTC. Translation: CASSLAGTGAYNEQFF. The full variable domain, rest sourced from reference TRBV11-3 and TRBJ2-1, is EAGVVQSPRYKIIEKKQPVAFWCNPISGHNTLYWYLQNLGQGPELLIRYENEEAVDDSQLPKDRFSAERLKGVDSTLKIQPAELGDSAVYLCASSLAGTGAYNEQFFGPGTRLTVL.

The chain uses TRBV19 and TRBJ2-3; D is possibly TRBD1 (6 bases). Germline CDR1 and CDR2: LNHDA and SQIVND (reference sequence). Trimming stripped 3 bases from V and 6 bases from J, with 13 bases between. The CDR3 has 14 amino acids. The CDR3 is CASSMGALVDTQYF. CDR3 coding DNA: TGTGCCAGTAGTATGGGGGCCCTGGTGGATACGCAGTATTTT.

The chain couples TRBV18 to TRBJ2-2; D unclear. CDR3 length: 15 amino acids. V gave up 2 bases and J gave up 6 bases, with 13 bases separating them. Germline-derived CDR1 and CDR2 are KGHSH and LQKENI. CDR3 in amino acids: CASSPNYNSAGELFF. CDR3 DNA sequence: TGTGCCAGCTCACCAAATTACAATTCCGCCGGGGAGCTGTTTTTT.

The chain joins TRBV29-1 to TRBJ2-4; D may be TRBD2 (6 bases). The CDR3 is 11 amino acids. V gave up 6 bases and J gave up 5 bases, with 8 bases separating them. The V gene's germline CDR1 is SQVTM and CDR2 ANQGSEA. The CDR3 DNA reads TGCAGCGTCGGGGGACAAAACATTCAGTACTTC. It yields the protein CSVGGQNIQYF.

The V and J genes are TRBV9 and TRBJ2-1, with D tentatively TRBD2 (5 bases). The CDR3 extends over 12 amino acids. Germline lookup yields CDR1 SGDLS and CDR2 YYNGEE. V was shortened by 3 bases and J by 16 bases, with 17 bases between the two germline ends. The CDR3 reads CASSGPGKRQFF. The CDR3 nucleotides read TGTGCCAGCAGCGGGCCGGGAAAACGGCAATTCTTC.

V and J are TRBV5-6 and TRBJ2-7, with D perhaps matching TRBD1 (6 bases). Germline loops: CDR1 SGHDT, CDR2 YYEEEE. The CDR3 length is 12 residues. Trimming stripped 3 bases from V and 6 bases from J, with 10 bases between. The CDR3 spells CASSSRGGEQYF. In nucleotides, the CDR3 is TGTGCCAGCAGCTCCAGGGGTGGCGAGCAGTACTTC.

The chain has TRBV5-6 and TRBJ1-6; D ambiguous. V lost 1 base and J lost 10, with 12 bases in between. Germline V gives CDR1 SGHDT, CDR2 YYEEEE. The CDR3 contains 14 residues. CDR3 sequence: CASSLKQVKSPLHF. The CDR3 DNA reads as TGTGCCAGCAGCTTGAAGCAGGTGAAATCACCCCTCCACTTT.

The CDR3 here is CASSLLPGDTGYEQYF. The CDR3 coding sequence is TGTGCCAGCAGCTTATTGCCGGGAGACACGGGTTACGAGCAGTACTTC. V is TRBV7-6 and J is TRBJ2-7; tentatively, D is TRBD2 (6 bases). CDR1 and CDR2 (germline): SGHVS, FNYEAQ. This CDR3 is built from 16 residues. V lost 2 bases to trimming and J lost 4 bases, with 18 bases between them.

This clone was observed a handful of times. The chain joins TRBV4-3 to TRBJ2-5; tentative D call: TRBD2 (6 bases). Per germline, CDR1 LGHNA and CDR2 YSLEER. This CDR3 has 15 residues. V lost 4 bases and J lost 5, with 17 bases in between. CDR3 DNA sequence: TGCGCCAGCAGCCGGTCGGGACTGCCCAGGGAGACCCAGTACTTC. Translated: CASSRSGLPRETQYF.

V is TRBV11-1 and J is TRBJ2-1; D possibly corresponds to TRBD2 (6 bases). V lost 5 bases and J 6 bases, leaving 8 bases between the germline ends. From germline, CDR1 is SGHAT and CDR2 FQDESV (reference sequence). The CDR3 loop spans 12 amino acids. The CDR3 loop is CASSAGRNEQFF. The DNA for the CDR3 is TGTGCCAGCAGCGCGGGACGCAATGAGCAGTTCTTC.

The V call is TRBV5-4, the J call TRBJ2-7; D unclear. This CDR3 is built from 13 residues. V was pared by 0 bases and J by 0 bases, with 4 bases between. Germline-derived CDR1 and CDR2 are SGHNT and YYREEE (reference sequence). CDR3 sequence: CASSLAVSYEQYF. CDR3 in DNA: TGTGCCAGCAGCTTGGCCGTCTCCTACGAGCAGTACTTC. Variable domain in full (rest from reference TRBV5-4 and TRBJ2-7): ETGVTQSPTHLIKTRGQQVTLRCSSQSGHNTVSWYQQALGQGPQFIFQYYREEENGRGNFPPRFSGLQFPNYSSELNVNALELDDSALYLCASSLAVSYEQYFGPGTRLTVT.

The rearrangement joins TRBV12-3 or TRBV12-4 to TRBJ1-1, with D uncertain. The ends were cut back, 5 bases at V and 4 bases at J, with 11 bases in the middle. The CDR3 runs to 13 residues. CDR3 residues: CASSTPWSTEAFF. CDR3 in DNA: TGTGCCAGCAGTACACCCTGGAGCACTGAAGCTTTCTTT.

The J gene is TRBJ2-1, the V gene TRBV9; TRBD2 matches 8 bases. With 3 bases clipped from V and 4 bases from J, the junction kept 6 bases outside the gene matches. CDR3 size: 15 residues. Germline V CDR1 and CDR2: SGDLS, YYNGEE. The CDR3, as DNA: TGTGCCAGCAGCGAGCTGGGACTAGATTACAATGAGCAGTTCTTC. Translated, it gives CASSELGLDYNEQFF.

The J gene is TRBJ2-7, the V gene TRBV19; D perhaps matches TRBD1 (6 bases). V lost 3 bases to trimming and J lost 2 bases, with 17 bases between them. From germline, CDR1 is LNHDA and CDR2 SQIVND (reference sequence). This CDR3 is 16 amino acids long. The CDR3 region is CASSINGAGVPYEQYF. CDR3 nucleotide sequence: TGTGCCAGTAGTATTAACGGGGCAGGGGTCCCCTACGAGCAGTACTTC.

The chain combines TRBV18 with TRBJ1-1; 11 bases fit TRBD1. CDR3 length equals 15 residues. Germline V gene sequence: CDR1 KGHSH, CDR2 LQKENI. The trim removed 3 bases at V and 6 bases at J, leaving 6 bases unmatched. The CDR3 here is CASSPLGQGVAEAFF. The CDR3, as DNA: TGTGCCAGCTCACCCCTGGGACAGGGGGTCGCTGAAGCTTTCTTT. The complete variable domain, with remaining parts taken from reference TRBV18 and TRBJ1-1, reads NAGVMQNPRHLVRRRGQEARLRCSPMKGHSHVYWYRQLPEEGLKFMVYLQKENIIDESGMPKERFSAEFPKEGPSILRIQQVVRGDSAAYFCASSPLGQGVAEAFFGQGTRLTVV.